A selection of T cell receptor beta chains follows, all from one sample in a study of circulating tumor DNA in untreated peripheral T-cell lymphoma. TCRdb keeps only in-frame clones here, not all; method: immunoSEQ multiplex PCR. The sample has under 3,000 clones; about 58% are singletons. What was sequenced was tumor tissue. Every receptor here comes from a human donor with peripheral T-cell lymphoma. CDR3s include the opening cysteine and the closing phenylalanine or tryptophan. The D gene is left open where the match is weak. Not every row has a clone size; where given, it reads once, few, many or a size class.

TRBV19	.	.	TRBJ1-2	CASSMGAEGYTF	TGTGCCAGTAGTATGGGGGCCGAAGGCTACACCTTC
TRBV18	.	.	TRBJ2-7	CASSHDSYEQYF	TGTGCCAGCTCCCACGACAGTTACGAGCAGTACTTC
TRBV6-8	medium-sized	.	TRBJ2-7	CASSYPVDSYEQYF	TGTGCCAGCAGTTACCCGGTCGACTCCTACGAGCAGTACTTC
TRBV6-8	.	.	TRBJ1-5	CASSYNSNQPQHF	TGTGCCAGCAGTTATAATAGCAATCAGCCCCAGCATTTT
TRBV19	.	TRBD2	TRBJ2-3	CASSNPSGGATDTQYF	TGTGCCAGTAGTAACCCTAGCGGGGGGGCAACAGATACGCAGTATTTT
TRBV11-3	.	.	TRBJ1-1	CASSLTTARHTEAFF	TGTGCCAGCAGCTTGACGACAGCTAGGCACACTGAAGCTTTCTTT
TRBV19	medium-sized	TRBD1	TRBJ1-2	CATSTGGWYGYTF	TGTGCCACCTCGACAGGGGGCTGGTATGGCTACACCTTC
TRBV30	few	TRBD1	TRBJ1-4	CAWSVRTGGNEKLFF	TGTGCCTGGAGTGTACGGACAGGCGGCAATGAAAAACTGTTTTTT
TRBV30	.	TRBD2	TRBJ2-3	CAWSVLAGASTDTQYF	TGTGCCTGGAGTGTACTAGCGGGGGCTTCCACAGATACGCAGTATTTT
TRBV19	medium-sized	.	TRBJ2-3	CASSISGGGTDTQYF	TGTGCCAGTAGTATCTCCGGCGGCGGCACAGATACGCAGTATTTT
TRBV21-1	.	.	TRBJ2-5	CASSLPETQETQYF	TGTGCCAGCAGCCTTCCCGAGACTCAAGAGACCCAGTACTTC
TRBV6-8	.	.	TRBJ1-5	CASSYQAGYSNQPQHF	TGTGCCAGCAGTTACCAAGCAGGGTATAGCAATCAGCCCCAGCATTTT
TRBV6-8	.	.	TRBJ1-4	CASSDFQINEKLFF	TGTGCCAGCAGTGATTTCCAAATTAATGAAAAACTGTTTTTT
TRBV10-2	.	.	TRBJ2-1	CASSVMLDEQFF	TGCGCCAGCAGTGTTATGTTGGATGAGCAGTTCTTC
TRBV19	few	TRBD1	TRBJ2-1	CASSIDPGAGGRDEQFF	TGTGCCAGTAGTATAGATCCAGGGGCAGGGGGTCGAGATGAGCAGTTCTTC
TRBV5-1	medium-sized	TRBD2	TRBJ2-3	CASREGLADSTDTQYF	TGCGCCAGCCGAGAGGGACTAGCGGACTCCACAGATACGCAGTATTTT
TRBV11-3	.	.	TRBJ1-3	CASSLQGLRNTIYF	TGTGCCAGCAGCTTACAGGGGCTGCGAAACACCATATATTTT
TRBV9	.	.	TRBJ1-2	CASSVQPSEGSNYGYTF	TGTGCCAGCAGCGTCCAACCGAGTGAGGGATCTAACTATGGCTACACCTTC
TRBV18	medium-sized	.	TRBJ2-5	CASSPPVEETQYF	TGTGCCAGCTCACCACCGGTTGAGGAGACCCAGTACTTC
TRBV7-2	.	.	TRBJ2-5	CASNKQGWETQYF	TGTGCCAGCAATAAACAGGGTTGGGAGACCCAGTACTTC
TRBV19	once	.	TRBJ1-2	CASSPRQVDYGYTF	TGTGCCAGTAGCCCCCGACAGGTCGACTATGGCTACACCTTC
TRBV19	.	.	TRBJ1-2	CASSIDRTDNYGYTF	TGTGCCAGTAGTATAGATAGGACAGATAACTATGGCTACACCTTC
TRBV6-7	.	.	TRBJ1-5	CASSAATGVLQPQHF	TGTGCCAGCAGTGCCGCGACAGGAGTGTTGCAGCCCCAGCATTTT
TRBV11-3	.	.	TRBJ1-1	CASSRSTAGTEAFF	TGTGCCAGCAGCCGATCGACCGCGGGTACTGAAGCTTTCTTT
TRBV14	few	.	TRBJ1-6	CASSQEGGIPSSPLHF	TGTGCCAGCAGCCAAGAAGGGGGGATTCCGAGTTCACCCCTCCACTTT
TRBV30	few	.	TRBJ1-6	CAWSITRADLTLHF	TGTGCCTGGAGTATTACCCGGGCCGATTTAACCCTCCACTTT
TRBV10-3	.	.	TRBJ1-1	CASRVGAGSTEAFF	TGTGCCAGCCGCGTGGGGGCCGGAAGCACTGAAGCTTTCTTT
TRBV19	.	TRBD1	TRBJ1-4	CATSDRANEKLFF	TGTGCCACCTCGGACAGGGCGAATGAAAAACTGTTTTTT
TRBV18	.	.	TRBJ2-5	CASSPRQAETQYF	TGTGCCAGCTCACCCCGGCAAGCGGAGACCCAGTACTTC
TRBV19	.	.	TRBJ1-2	CASSMLTYRYTF	TGTGCCAGTAGTATGCTTACGTATAGGTACACCTTC
TRBV15	medium-sized	.	TRBJ2-3	CATSRDRLATDTQYF	TGTGCCACCAGCAGAGATCGATTGGCGACCGATACGCAGTATTTT
TRBV14	few	.	TRBJ1-4	CASSSRGLDEKLFF	TGTGCCAGCAGCAGCCGGGGGCTCGATGAAAAACTGTTTTTT
TRBV6-8	.	.	TRBJ1-4	CASGRTFSGFNEKLFF	TGTGCCAGCGGGCGGACTTTCTCAGGATTTAATGAAAAACTGTTTTTT
TRBV7-6	.	.	TRBJ2-1	CASSLDQGSSYNEQFF	TGTGCCAGCAGCTTGGATCAGGGGAGCTCCTACAATGAGCAGTTCTTC
TRBV18	.	.	TRBJ2-2	CASSPETAGELFF	TGTGCCAGCTCACCGGAAACAGCCGGGGAGCTGTTTTTT
TRBV19	medium-sized	.	TRBJ1-5	CASSLSGTNQPQHF	TGTGCCAGTAGTCTTTCTGGGACCAATCAGCCCCAGCATTTT
TRBV7-1	.	.	TRBJ2-5	CASSESLRGGTQYF	TGTGCTAGCAGCGAGTCACTGAGAGGAGGGACCCAGTACTTC
TRBV7-7	.	TRBD1	TRBJ2-7	CASSLLPTGGDEQYF	TGTGCCAGCAGCTTGCTCCCCACAGGGGGCGACGAGCAGTACTTC
TRBV6-8	few	TRBD2	TRBJ2-5	CASSALAGFETQYF	TGTGCCAGCAGTGCTCTAGCGGGGTTTGAGACCCAGTACTTC
TRBV5-1	.	TRBD2	TRBJ2-1	CASSPPSGGAVNEQFF	TGCGCCAGCAGCCCCCCTAGCGGGGGGGCCGTGAATGAGCAGTTCTTC
TRBV5-1	.	.	TRBJ1-3	CASSSSTVYSENTIYF	TGCGCCAGCAGCTCCTCCACCGTCTACTCTGAAAACACCATATATTTT
TRBV19	once	.	TRBJ1-1	CASSFPFRGGNTEAFF	TGTGCCAGTAGTTTTCCCTTCCGGGGCGGGAACACTGAAGCTTTCTTT
TRBV29-1	.	TRBD1	TRBJ2-5	CSVATGTTETQYF	TGCAGCGTGGCGACAGGGACCACGGAGACCCAGTACTTC
TRBV7-2	.	.	TRBJ1-5	CASSLGGDQPQHF	TGTGCCAGCAGCTTAGGAGGGGATCAGCCCCAGCATTTT
TRBV19	.	.	TRBJ1-1	CASNPGMNTEAFF	TGTGCCAGTAACCCCGGAATGAACACTGAAGCTTTCTTT
TRBV19	.	.	TRBJ2-2	CASSYGGLTGELFF	TGTGCCAGTAGTTATGGGGGCCTGACCGGGGAGCTGTTTTTT
TRBV5-1	.	.	TRBJ2-1	CASSLVGTPSYNEQFF	TGCGCCAGCAGCTTGGTTGGGACACCCTCCTACAATGAGCAGTTCTTC
TRBV19	few	TRBD1	TRBJ1-1	CASSIGQGNTEAFF	TGTGCCAGTAGTATAGGACAGGGGAACACTGAAGCTTTCTTT
TRBV25-1	once	.	TRBJ1-1	CASTGDMNTEAFF	TGTGCCAGCACAGGGGATATGAACACTGAAGCTTTCTTT
TRBV5-1	.	.	TRBJ1-1	CASSLAVYMNTEAFF	TGCGCCAGCAGCTTGGCTGTCTATATGAACACTGAAGCTTTCTTT
TRBV10-2	.	.	TRBJ1-6	CASSEGQSSPLHF	TGCGCCAGCAGTGAAGGACAAAGTTCACCCCTCCACTTT
TRBV11-3	medium-sized	.	TRBJ1-3	CASNLIVGSVGNTIYF	TGTGCCAGCAACCTAATTGTAGGGTCTGTTGGAAACACCATATATTTT
TRBV15	few	.	TRBJ2-3	CATSRDRGSTDTQYF	TGTGCCACCAGCAGAGACAGGGGATCGACAGATACGCAGTATTTT